These 3 T cell receptor beta chains were sequenced from one sample in a study of T cell responses to AZD1222 COVID-19 vaccine. TCRdb keeps only in-frame clones here, not all; method: immunoSEQ multiplex PCR. The sample contains over 130,000 clones, roughly 90% of which appear only once. Sequencing was performed on peripheral blood, taken 28 days after the second AZD1222 dose. All receptors come from an adult who received the AZD1222 COVID-19 vaccine.

The chain is built from TRBV29-1 and TRBJ1-2; no firm D call. The CDR3 has 11 residues. Trimming stripped 5 bases from V and 7 bases from J, with 11 bases between. Looked up from germline, CDR1 is SQVTM and CDR2 is ANQGSEA. In DNA, the CDR3 is TGCAGCGTTACAACTACGGGTGGCTACACCTTC. It specifies CSVTTTGGYTF.

V and J are TRBV6-5 and TRBJ1-2, with a possible D match to TRBD1 (6 bases). V lost 8 bases and J lost 4, with 11 bases in between. The germline gives CDR1 MNHEY, CDR2 SVGAGI. This CDR3 spans 12 amino acids. CDR3 bases: TGTGCCAGCCGGGGGCGGGCCTATGGCTACACCTTC. The encoded protein is CASRGRAYGYTF.

The V call is TRBV15, the J call TRBJ1-6, with 8 bases matching TRBD1. The germline V gene encodes CDR1 LNHNV and CDR2 YYDKDF (reference sequence). The CDR3 length is 16 residues. Trimming at V came to 0 bases and at J to 6 bases, leaving 4 bases not matched to a gene. This chain's CDR3 is CATSRDGQGVNSPLHF. The CDR3 nucleotides are TGTGCCACCAGCAGAGATGGACAGGGCGTTAATTCACCCCTCCACTTT.